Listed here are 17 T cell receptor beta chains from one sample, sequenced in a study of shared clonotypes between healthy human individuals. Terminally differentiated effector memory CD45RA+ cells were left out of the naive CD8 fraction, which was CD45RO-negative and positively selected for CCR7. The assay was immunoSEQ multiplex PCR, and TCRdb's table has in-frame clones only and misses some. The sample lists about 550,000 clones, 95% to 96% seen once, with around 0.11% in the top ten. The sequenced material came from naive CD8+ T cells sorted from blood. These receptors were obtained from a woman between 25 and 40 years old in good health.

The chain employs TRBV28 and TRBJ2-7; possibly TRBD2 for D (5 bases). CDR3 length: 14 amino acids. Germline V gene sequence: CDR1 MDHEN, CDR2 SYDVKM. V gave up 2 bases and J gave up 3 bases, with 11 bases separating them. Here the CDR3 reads CASSLAGYDYEQYF. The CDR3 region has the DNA TGTGCCAGCAGTTTAGCGGGTTATGACTACGAGCAGTACTTC.

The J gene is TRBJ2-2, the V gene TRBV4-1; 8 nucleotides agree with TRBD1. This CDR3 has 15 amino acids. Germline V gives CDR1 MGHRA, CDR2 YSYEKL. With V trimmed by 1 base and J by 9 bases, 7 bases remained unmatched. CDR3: CASSQAQGAKRELFF. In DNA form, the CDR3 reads TGCGCCAGCAGCCAAGCTCAGGGGGCTAAGAGGGAGCTGTTTTTT.

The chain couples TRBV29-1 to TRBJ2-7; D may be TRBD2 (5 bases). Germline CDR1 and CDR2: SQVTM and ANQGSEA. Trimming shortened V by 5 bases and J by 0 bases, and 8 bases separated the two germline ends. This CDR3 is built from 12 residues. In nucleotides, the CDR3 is TGCAGCGTTCCCGGGAACTCCTACGAGCAGTACTTC. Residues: CSVPGNSYEQYF.

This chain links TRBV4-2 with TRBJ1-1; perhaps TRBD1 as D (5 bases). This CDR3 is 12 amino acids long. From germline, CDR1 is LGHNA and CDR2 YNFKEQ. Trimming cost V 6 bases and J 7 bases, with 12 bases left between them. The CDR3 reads CASSPRGGEAFF. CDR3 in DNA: TGTGCCAGCAGTCCCCGTGGGGGTGAAGCTTTCTTT.

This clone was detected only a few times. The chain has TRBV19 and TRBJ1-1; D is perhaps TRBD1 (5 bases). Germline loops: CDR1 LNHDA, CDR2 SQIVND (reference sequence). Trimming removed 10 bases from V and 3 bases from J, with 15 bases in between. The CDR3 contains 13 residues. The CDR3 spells CATPGPGYTEAFF. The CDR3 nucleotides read TGTGCCACCCCTGGGCCAGGGTACACTGAAGCTTTCTTT.

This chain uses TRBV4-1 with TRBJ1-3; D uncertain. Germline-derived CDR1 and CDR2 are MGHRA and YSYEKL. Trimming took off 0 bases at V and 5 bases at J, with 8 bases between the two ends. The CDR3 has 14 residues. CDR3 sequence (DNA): TGCGCCAGCAGCCAAGACAGTGGAAGAAACACCATATATTTT. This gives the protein CASSQDSGRNTIYF.

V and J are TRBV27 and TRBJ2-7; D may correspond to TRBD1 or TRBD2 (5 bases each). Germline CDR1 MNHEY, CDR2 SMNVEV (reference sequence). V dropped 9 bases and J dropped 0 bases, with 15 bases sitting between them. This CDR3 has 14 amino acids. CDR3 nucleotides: TGTGCCAGACAGGTGGCGGGCTACTCCTACGAGCAGTACTTC. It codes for CARQVAGYSYEQYF.

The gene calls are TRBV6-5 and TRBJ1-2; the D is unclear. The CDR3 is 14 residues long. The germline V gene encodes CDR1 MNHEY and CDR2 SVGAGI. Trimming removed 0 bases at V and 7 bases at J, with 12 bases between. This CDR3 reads CASSYSEGGSGYTF. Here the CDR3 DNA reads TGTGCCAGCAGTTACTCCGAGGGCGGGTCTGGCTACACCTTC.

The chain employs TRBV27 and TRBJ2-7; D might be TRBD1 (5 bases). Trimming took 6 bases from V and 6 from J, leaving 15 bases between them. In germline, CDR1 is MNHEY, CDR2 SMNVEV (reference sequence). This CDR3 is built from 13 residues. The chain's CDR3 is CASSRLGAIEQYF. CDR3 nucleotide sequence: TGTGCCAGCAGCCGCCTTGGGGCGATCGAGCAGTACTTC.

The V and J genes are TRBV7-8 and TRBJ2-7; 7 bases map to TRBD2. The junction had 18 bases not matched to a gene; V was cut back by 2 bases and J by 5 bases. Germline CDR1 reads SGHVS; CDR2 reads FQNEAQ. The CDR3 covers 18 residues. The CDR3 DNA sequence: TGTGCCAGCAGCTTAAACCTTGGACTAGTTGCCCCCGGCGACGAGCAGTACTTC. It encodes CASSLNLGLVAPGDEQYF.

CDR3 loop: CASSIDPQGRTEAFF. The CDR3, as DNA: TGTGCCAGTAGTATAGATCCACAGGGAAGGACTGAAGCTTTCTTT. V gene TRBV19 combines with J gene TRBJ1-1, with D tentatively TRBD1 (6 bases). The germline CDR1 and CDR2 sequences are LNHDA and SQIVND (reference sequence). Trimming took off 0 bases at V and 5 bases at J, with 13 bases between the two ends. This CDR3 has 15 amino acids.

Here the CDR3 reads CASSGTGDNYGYTF. The CDR3 nucleotides are TGTGCCAGCAGTGGGACAGGGGATAACTATGGCTACACCTTC. The chain recombines TRBV6-5 with TRBJ1-2, with TRBD1 identical over 10 bases. J was trimmed by 1 base and V by 5 bases; bases with no gene match: 1. The CDR3 spans 14 residues. Germline V CDR1 and CDR2: MNHEY, SVGAGI.

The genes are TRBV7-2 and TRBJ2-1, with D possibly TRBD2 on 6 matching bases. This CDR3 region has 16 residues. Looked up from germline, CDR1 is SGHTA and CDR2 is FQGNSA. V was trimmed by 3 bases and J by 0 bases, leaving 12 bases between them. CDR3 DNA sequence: TGTGCCAGCAGCTTCGCTAGCGTAAGCTCCTACAATGAGCAGTTCTTC. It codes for CASSFASVSSYNEQFF.

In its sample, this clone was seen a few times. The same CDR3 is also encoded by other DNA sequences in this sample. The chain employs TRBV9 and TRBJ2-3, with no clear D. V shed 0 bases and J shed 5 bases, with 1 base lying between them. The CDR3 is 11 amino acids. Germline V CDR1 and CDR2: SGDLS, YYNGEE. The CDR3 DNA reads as TGTGCCAGCAGCGTAGGAGATACGCAGTATTTT. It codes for CASSVGDTQYF.

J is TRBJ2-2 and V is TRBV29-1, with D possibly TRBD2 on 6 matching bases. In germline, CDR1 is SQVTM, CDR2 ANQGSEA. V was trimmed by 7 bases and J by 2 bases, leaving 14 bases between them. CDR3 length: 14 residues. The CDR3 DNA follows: TGCAGCGGTTATAGGAGGGGCAACACCGGGGAGCTGTTTTTT. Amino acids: CSGYRRGNTGELFF.

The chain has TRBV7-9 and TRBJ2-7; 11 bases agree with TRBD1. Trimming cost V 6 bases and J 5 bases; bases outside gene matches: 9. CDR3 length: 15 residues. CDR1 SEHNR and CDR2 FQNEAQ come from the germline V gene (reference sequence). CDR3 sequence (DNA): TGTGCCAGCAGTCACCCGGGACAGGGGGTCGACGAGCAGTACTTC. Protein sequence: CASSHPGQGVDEQYF.

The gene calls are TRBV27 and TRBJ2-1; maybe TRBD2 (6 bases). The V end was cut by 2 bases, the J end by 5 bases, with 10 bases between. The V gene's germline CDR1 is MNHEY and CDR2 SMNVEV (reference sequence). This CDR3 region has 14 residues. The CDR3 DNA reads TGTGCCAGCAGTTTAAGGGAGCGGGACAATGAGCAGTTCTTC. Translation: CASSLRERDNEQFF.